These 17 T cell receptor beta chains were all obtained from the same sample, sequenced in a study of molecular identifiers for immune sequencing clone quantification. TCRdb re-analysed the PCR reads in MiXCR, keeping a single row per CDR3 protein. The table includes approximately 550,000 distinct CDR3 sequences, about a fifth detected once. The sequenced sample was naive CD8+ T cells from blood, with Jurkat cell RNA spiked in. Sample subset: FACS-sorted CD8+CD4-CCR7+CD45RA+ naive T cells. The receptors originated from a human donor in good health. Some libraries in this study had Jurkat cell RNA spiked in.

The chain links TRBV11-2 to TRBJ2-7, with D possibly being TRBD1 or TRBD2 (6 bases each). The V end was cut by 5 bases, the J end by 3 bases, with 17 bases between. The CDR3 is 15 residues long. Germline V gene lookup returns CDR1 SGHAT and CDR2 FQNNGV. The CDR3 nucleotides read TGTGCCAGCAGCCTAAGTGGGGGGCTGGACTACGAGCAGTACTTC. Protein sequence: CASSLSGGLDYEQYF.

J is TRBJ2-6 and V is TRBV3-1; 8 bases are a match to TRBD2. V lost 1 base and J lost 0; bases outside the gene matches: 11. The CDR3 consists of 20 residues. CDR1 LGHDT and CDR2 YNNKEL come from the germline V gene (reference sequence). The CDR3 spells CASSQARGGPVYSGANVLTF. The CDR3 DNA sequence: TGTGCCAGCAGCCAAGCCCGGGGGGGGCCCGTTTACTCTGGGGCCAACGTCCTGACTTTC. Full variable domain (remainder filled in from reference TRBV3-1 and TRBJ2-6): DTAVSQTPKYLVTQMGNDKSIKCEQNLGHDTMYWYKQDSKKFLKIMFSYNNKELIINETVPNRFSPKSPDKAHLNLHINSLELGDSAVYFCASSQARGGPVYSGANVLTFGAGSRLTVL.

The chain recombines TRBV12-3 or TRBV12-4 with TRBJ1-2, with a possible D match to TRBD1 (6 bases). CDR3 length: 14 residues. V lost 6 bases, J lost 4 bases, and 15 bases lay in between. DNA for the CDR3: TGTGCCAGCAGCCCTTCCACAGGGTCCTATGGCTACACCTTC. Translated: CASSPSTGSYGYTF.

The sample holds many counts of this clonotype. This chain connects TRBV4-1 to TRBJ1-6; D is possibly TRBD1 (5 bases). The CDR3 has 16 residues. CDR1 and CDR2 (germline): MGHRA, YSYEKL. V gave up 3 bases and J gave up 4 bases, with 13 bases separating them. CDR3 in DNA: TGCGCCAGCAGCCATACCGGGACGGAGTATAATTCACCCCTCCACTTT. It encodes CASSHTGTEYNSPLHF.

This clonotype appeared a single time. This sequence may be a read error, since a much larger clone differs from it by one base. The rearrangement joins TRBV29-1 to TRBJ1-1, with D uncertain. The CDR3 has 12 residues. CDR1 is SQVTM and CDR2 is ANQGSEA in the germline V gene. The V end lost 3 bases, the J end lost 10 bases, and 15 bases lay between the germline ends. CDR3 amino acids: CSVEEGGAAAFF. The CDR3 nucleotides are TGCAGCGTTGAGGAGGGAGGCGCTGCAGCTTTCTTT.

This clonotype was observed a few times. The genes are TRBV12-3 or TRBV12-4 and TRBJ1-4; possibly TRBD1 for D (5 bases). The CDR3 is 15 residues long. The V end was cut by 3 bases, the J end by 8 bases, with 16 bases between. The CDR3 sequence is CASSLSLGQVEKLFF. CDR3 coding DNA: TGTGCCAGCAGTTTGAGTTTAGGACAAGTCGAAAAACTGTTTTTT.

This chain links TRBV13 with TRBJ2-1; D is uncertain. This CDR3 is 12 amino acids long. Trimming took 1 base from V and 8 from J, leaving 6 bases between them. Germline V gene data show CDR1 as PRHDT and CDR2 as FYEKMQ (reference sequence). The CDR3 loop reads CASSLVSDEQFF. In nucleotides, the CDR3 is TGTGCCAGCAGCTTAGTGAGCGATGAGCAGTTCTTC.

On this clonotype itself: A single base is all that separates this from a far larger clone, so a read error is likely. The chain has TRBV5-1 and TRBJ1-1; weak D call: TRBD1 (5 bases). In germline, CDR1 is SGHRS, CDR2 YFSETQ. Trimming removed 4 bases from V and 4 bases from J, with 14 bases in between. The CDR3 length is 14 residues. This CDR3 is CASSPTVMSTEAFF. The CDR3 nucleotides read TGCGCCAGCAGCCCGACAGTTATGAGCACTGAAGCTTTCTTT.

This clonotype was observed a few times. The chain has TRBV20-1 and TRBJ2-7; D remains unclear. V lost 1 base and J 4 bases, leaving 5 bases between the germline ends. CDR3 length equals 11 residues. Germline lookup yields CDR1 DFQATT and CDR2 SNEGSKA (reference sequence). The CDR3 loop reads CSARVIYEQYF. The CDR3 DNA reads as TGCAGTGCTAGAGTAATATACGAGCAGTACTTC.

Concerning this clonotype: This may be a read error, as it is one base from a much larger clone. The chain links TRBV5-1 to TRBJ1-4, with 7 bases fitting TRBD1. V was pared by 4 bases and J by 7 bases, with 10 bases of the junction left unmatched. There are 15 residues in the CDR3. Looked up from germline, CDR1 is SGHRS and CDR2 is YFSETQ. CDR3 protein: CASSTRQGLSEKLFF. Written as DNA, the CDR3 is TGCGCCAGCAGCACGCGACAGGGTTTGAGTGAAAAACTGTTTTTT.

This clonotype occurred a few times. The chain joins TRBV5-1 to TRBJ1-1; D gene ambiguous. The CDR3 runs to 15 residues. V gave up 0 bases and J gave up 0 bases, with 9 bases separating them. Per germline, CDR1 SGHRS and CDR2 YFSETQ. CDR3 sequence reads: CASSLAEGMNTEAFF. CDR3 bases: TGCGCCAGCAGCTTGGCGGAAGGGATGAACACTGAAGCTTTCTTT.

The chain has TRBV30 and TRBJ1-1; D perhaps matches TRBD1 (5 bases). The CDR3 runs to 12 residues. The germline gives CDR1 GTSNPN, CDR2 SVGIG (reference sequence). The V gene lost 0 bases and the J gene lost 4 bases, with 6 bases spanning the gap. CDR3 in DNA: TGTGCCTGGAGTGTAAGGGGCACTGAAGCTTTCTTT. Translation gives CAWSVRGTEAFF.

Of note for this clonotype: One base away lies a much larger clone, so this may be a sequencing read error. V gene TRBV6-2 or TRBV6-3 combines with J gene TRBJ2-7; D is possibly TRBD1 (5 bases). The CDR3 has 14 residues. The germline V gene has CDR1 MNHEY and CDR2 SVGEGT. CDR3 DNA: TGTGCCGGCAGTTACTCGACAGCCGGGTACGAGCAGTACTTC. Translating it yields CAGSYSTAGYEQYF.

Points on this clonotype: A single base separates this from a much larger clone, so it may be a read error. The chain combines TRBV5-1 with TRBJ1-1; no definite D call. Germline loops: CDR1 SGHRS, CDR2 YFSETQ. The V end was cut by 6 bases, the J end by 6 bases, with 12 bases between. The CDR3 is 12 residues long. This CDR3 is CASKGPGAEAFF. The DNA for the CDR3 is TGCGCCAGCAAGGGTCCGGGCGCTGAAGCTTTCTTT. The full variable domain, in which reference TRBV5-1 and TRBJ1-1 provide the parts outside the CDR3, is KAGVTQTPRYLIKTRGQQVTLSCSPISGHRSVSWYQQTPGQGLQFLFEYFSETQRNKGNFPGRFSGRQFSNSRSEMNVSTLELGDSALYLCASKGPGAEAFFGQGTRLTVV.

The CDR3 region has the DNA TGTGCCAGCAGTTTATTAGGGACTAGCTCTGACAATGAGCAGTTCTTC. This translates into CASSLLGTSSDNEQFF. The V and J genes are TRBV28 and TRBJ2-1; 9 bases fit TRBD2. The CDR3 totals 16 residues. The V gene's germline CDR1 is MDHEN and CDR2 SYDVKM. Losses at the gene ends were 1 base for V and 5 bases for J; bases not matched to a gene: 6. Combining the CDR3 with reference TRBV28 and TRBJ2-1 gives the whole variable domain DVKVTQSSRYLVKRTGEKVFLECVQDMDHENMFWYRQDPGLGLRLIYFSYDVKMKEKGDIPEGYSVSREKKERFSLILESASTNQTSMYLCASSLLGTSSDNEQFFGPGTRLTVL.

In regard to this clonotype: One junction end does not reproduce the germline sequence, and a read error may be involved. V usage is TRBV7-9 and J usage is TRBJ1-1; D might be TRBD1 (6 bases). The CDR3 runs 13 residues. Germline V gene sequence: CDR1 SEHNR, CDR2 FQNEAQ (reference sequence). CDR3 sequence reads: CASTGGIDTEASF. DNA for the CDR3: TGTGCCAGCACGGGGGGCATAGACACTGAAGCTTCCTTT.

The genes are TRBV3-1 and TRBJ2-5; TRBD2 matches at 8 bases. CDR1 is LGHDT and CDR2 is YNNKEL in the germline V gene (reference sequence). Germline trimming cut 0 bases from V and 5 bases from J; bases unmatched to any gene: 8. This CDR3 spans 16 amino acids. The CDR3 loop reads CASSQDWGSGVETQYF. Written as DNA, the CDR3 is TGTGCCAGCAGCCAAGATTGGGGTAGCGGGGTGGAGACCCAGTACTTC.